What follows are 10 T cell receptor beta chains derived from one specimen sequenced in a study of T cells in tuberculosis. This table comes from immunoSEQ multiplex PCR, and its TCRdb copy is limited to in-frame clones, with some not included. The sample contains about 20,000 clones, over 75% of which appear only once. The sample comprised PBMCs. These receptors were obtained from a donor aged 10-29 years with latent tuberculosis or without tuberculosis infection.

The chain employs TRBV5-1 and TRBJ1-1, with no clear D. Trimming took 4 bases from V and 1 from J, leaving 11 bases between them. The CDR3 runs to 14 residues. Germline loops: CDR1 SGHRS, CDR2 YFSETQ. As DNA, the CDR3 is TGCGCCAGCAGCCAAAGCCGTTCGAACACTGAAGCTTTCTTT. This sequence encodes CASSQSRSNTEAFF. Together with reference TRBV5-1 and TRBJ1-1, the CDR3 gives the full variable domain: KAGVTQTPRYLIKTRGQQVTLSCSPISGHRSVSWYQQTPGQGLQFLFEYFSETQRNKGNFPGRFSGRQFSNSRSEMNVSTLELGDSALYLCASSQSRSNTEAFFGQGTRLTVV.

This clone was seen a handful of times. The CDR3 loop is CAWSALAGSTDTQYF. The CDR3 DNA is TGTGCCTGGAGTGCTCTAGCGGGGAGCACAGATACGCAGTATTTT. The chain employs TRBV30 and TRBJ2-3, with 9 bases that match TRBD2. The length of the CDR3 is 15 residues. The germline V gene has CDR1 GTSNPN and CDR2 SVGIG (reference sequence). J was trimmed by 0 bases and V by 1 base; bases with no gene match: 2.

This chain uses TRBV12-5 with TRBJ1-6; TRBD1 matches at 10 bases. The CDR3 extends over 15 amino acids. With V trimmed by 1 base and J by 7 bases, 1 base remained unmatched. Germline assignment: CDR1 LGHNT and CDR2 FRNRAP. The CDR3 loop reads CASGLGQGANSPLHF. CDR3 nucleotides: TGTGCTAGTGGTTTGGGACAGGGGGCCAATTCACCCCTCCACTTT.

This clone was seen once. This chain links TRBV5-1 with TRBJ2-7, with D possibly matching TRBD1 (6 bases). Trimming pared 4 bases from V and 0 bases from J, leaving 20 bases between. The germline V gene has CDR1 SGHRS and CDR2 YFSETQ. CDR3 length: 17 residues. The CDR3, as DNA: TGCGCCAGCAGCGCCTTGCTCAGGGGACGGAGCTCCTACGAGCAGTACTTC. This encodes CASSALLRGRSSYEQYF. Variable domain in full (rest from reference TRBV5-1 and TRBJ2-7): KAGVTQTPRYLIKTRGQQVTLSCSPISGHRSVSWYQQTPGQGLQFLFEYFSETQRNKGNFPGRFSGRQFSNSRSEMNVSTLELGDSALYLCASSALLRGRSSYEQYFGPGTRLTVT.

For the CDR3, the DNA is TGTGCCAGCAGTGAATCAGGCCAGCCCCAGCATTTT. This encodes CASSESGQPQHF. This rearrangement joins TRBV6-1 to TRBJ1-5, with D uncertain. CDR3 size: 12 residues. Germline CDR1 reads MNHNS; CDR2 reads SASEGT. V lost 2 bases and J 7 bases, leaving 6 bases between the germline ends.

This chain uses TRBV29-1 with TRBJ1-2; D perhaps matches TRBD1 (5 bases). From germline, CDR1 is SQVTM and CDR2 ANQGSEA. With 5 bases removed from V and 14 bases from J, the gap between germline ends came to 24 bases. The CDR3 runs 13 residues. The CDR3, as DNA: TGCAGCGTTATACCGCGGGGGTCGGAACTGAGTACCTTC. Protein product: CSVIPRGSELSTF.

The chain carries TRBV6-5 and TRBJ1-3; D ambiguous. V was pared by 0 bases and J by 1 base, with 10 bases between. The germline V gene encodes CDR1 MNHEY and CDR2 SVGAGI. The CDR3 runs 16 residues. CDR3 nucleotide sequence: TGTGCCAGCAGTTACTCGCGGAGCCGGTCTGGAAACACCATATATTTT. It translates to CASSYSRSRSGNTIYF.

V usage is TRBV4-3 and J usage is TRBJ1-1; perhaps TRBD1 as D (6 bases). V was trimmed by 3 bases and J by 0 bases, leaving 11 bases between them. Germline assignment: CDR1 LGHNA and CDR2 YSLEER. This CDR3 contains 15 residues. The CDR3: CASSHSGVVNTEAFF. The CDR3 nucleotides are TGCGCCAGCAGCCATTCAGGGGTGGTGAACACTGAAGCTTTCTTT.

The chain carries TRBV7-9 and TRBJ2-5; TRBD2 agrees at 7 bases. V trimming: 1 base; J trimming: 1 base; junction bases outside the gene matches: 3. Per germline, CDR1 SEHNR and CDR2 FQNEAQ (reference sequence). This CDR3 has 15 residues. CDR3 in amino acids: CASSLVGGSQETQYF. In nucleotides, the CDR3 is TGTGCCAGCAGCTTAGTCGGGGGGAGCCAAGAGACCCAGTACTTC.

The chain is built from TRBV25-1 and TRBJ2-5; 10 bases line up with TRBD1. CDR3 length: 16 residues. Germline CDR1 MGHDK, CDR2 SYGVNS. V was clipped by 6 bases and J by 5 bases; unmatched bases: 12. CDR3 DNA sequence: TGTGCCAGCAGGGCCGGGACAGGGGTTTTGGGGGAGACCCAGTACTTC. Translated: CASRAGTGVLGETQYF.